Each of the 4 T cell receptor beta chains below was sequenced from the same sample in a study of regulatory T cells in long-lasting Graves disease. In building TCR beta libraries, iRepertoire HTBI primers were used together with Arm-PCR of CDR3 regions. Each CDR3 protein gets one entry after TCRdb re-called the multiplex PCR reads with MiXCR. This table holds about 240,000 distinct CDR3 sequences, roughly 21% found once. Time point of the sample: newly diagnosed GD, antithyroid drugs for less than 3 months. Construction of the TCR library relied on RNA isolated from PBMCs. The starting material was peripheral blood mononuclear cells (PBMCs), obtained at new diagnosis, from a patient treated with antithyroid drugs. The receptors stem from a female donor with Graves disease.

The chain has TRBV3-2 and TRBJ1-1; the table's D call, TRBD1, was not checked against the DNA. TRBV3-2 is a recognized pseudogene. CDR3 length: 15 amino acids. The CDR3 spells CASSQAGVSYTEAFF. The CDR3 bases are TGTGCCAGCAGCCAAGCGGGGGTTAGCTACACTGAAGCTTTCTTT.

This clonotype was seen many times. The chain is built from TRBV24-1 and TRBJ2-3; TRBD2 matches 9 bases. The germline V gene has CDR1 KGHDR and CDR2 SFDVKD. Losses at the gene ends were 9 bases for V and 5 bases for J; bases not matched to a gene: 5. The CDR3 consists of 13 residues. The CDR3 bases are TGTGCCACCGGCGGGAGGGAGAAAGATACGCAGTATTTT. Its translation is CATGGREKDTQYF.

The chain combines TRBV12-3 or TRBV12-4 with TRBJ1-1; D is possibly TRBD1 (5 bases). This CDR3 is built from 16 residues. V gave up 7 bases and J gave up 2 bases, with 20 bases separating them. CDR3 bases: TGTGCCAGCACCAAACCAGGGTTCCACACAAACACTGAAGCTTTCTTT. Protein sequence: CASTKPGFHTNTEAFF.

This clonotype was detected only a few times. The gene calls are TRBV5-1 and TRBJ2-7; no definite D call. Germline lookup yields CDR1 SGHRS and CDR2 YFSETQ. Trimming cost V 0 bases and J 4 bases, with 8 bases left between them. This CDR3 spans 13 amino acids. CDR3 in amino acids: CASSLGEFYEQYF. Here the CDR3 DNA reads TGCGCCAGCAGCTTGGGAGAGTTTTACGAGCAGTACTTC.